The sequence of this T cell receptor beta chain was determined in a study of T-cell reconstitution after alpha-beta-depleted transplantation in children. Comments on this clonotype: The antigen remains unidentified.

Unique molecular identifiers were incorporated into the prepared TCRbeta library. TCRdb re-called the PCR reads with MiXCR, one entry per CDR3 protein. The sample lists 250,000 to 400,000 distinct CDR3 sequences; more than 20% were seen once. The CDR3 covers 18 residues. Losses at the gene ends were 1 base for V and 0 bases for J; bases not matched to a gene: 4. CDR1 MGHRA and CDR2 YSYEKL come from the germline V gene. Study observations and caveats: The study reportedly traced alpha-beta T cells about two months after transplant to several hundred expanded graft clones. Diversity and T-cell counts at one year after transplant derived mostly from new T cells.

This chain links TRBV4-1 with TRBJ2-4; 12 nucleotides match TRBD2. The sequencing here drew on PBMCs, mostly from graft donor cells, taken 180 days after TCRalphabeta/CD19-depleted stem cell transplant. This TCR was recovered from a male patient aged 10 to 17 who had a stem cell transplant for acute lymphoblastic leukemia, so the T cells may come from the graft donor. This CDR3 reads CASSQGLAGVLAKNIQYF. The CDR3 nucleotides are TGCGCCAGCAGCCAAGGACTAGCGGGAGTCCTAGCCAAAAACATTCAGTACTTC.